This T cell receptor (beta chain) was obtained from a study of T cells in Graves' hyperthyroidism and ophthalmopathy. General study points: Separation of ophthalmopathy from stable hyperthyroidism was achieved by a 13 V-J model. The majority of expanded thyroid clonotypes above 0.001 also appeared in blood.

The investigators amplified TCR beta CDR3 regions from RNA transcripts. When the TCR CDR3 underwent first-round RT-PCR, the HTBI primer set was used. TCRdb itself ran the multiplex PCR reads through MiXCR, one entry per CDR3 protein. The sample contains hundreds of thousands of distinct CDR3 sequences, more than 15% of which appear only once. The V and J ends lost 4 bases and 5 bases, in that order; junction bases with no gene match: 12. The CDR3 runs to 16 residues. CDR1 is GTSNPN, CDR2 SVGIG, per germline (reference sequence). About this clonotype itself: No antigen is known for it.

For ophthalmopathy patients, the Clinical Activity Score was at least 3 and the NOSPECS grade at least 4; duration was under 3 months. The TCR originated in a woman between 35 and 50 years old with Graves' ophthalmopathy. J is TRBJ2-1 and V is TRBV30; 9 bases fit TRBD1. The material sequenced was blood. CDR3 protein: CAWTSRPGQGNNEQFF. The DNA of the CDR3 is TGTGCCTGGACCAGCAGACCGGGACAGGGAAACAATGAGCAGTTCTTC. Drawing the rest from reference TRBV30 and TRBJ2-1, the complete variable domain is SQTIHQWPATLVQPVGSPLSLECTVEGTSNPNLYWYRQAAGRGLQLLFYSVGIGQISSEVPQNLSASRPQDRQFILSSKKLLLSDSGFYLCAWTSRPGQGNNEQFFGPGTRLTVL.